A selection of T cell receptor beta chains follows, all from one sample in a study of PD-L1 blockade in urothelial cancer. Libraries were prepared by immunoSEQ multiplex PCR; TCRdb keeps only in-frame clonotypes and omits some of them. The sample consists of tens of thousands of clones, about 85% of them appearing once. This specimen consisted of PBMCs, obtained around atezolizumab (anti-PD-L1) treatment. These receptors came from a man aged 60 to 69 with urothelial cancer. Each CDR3 is given with its conserved first and last residue. Fields, in order: D gene, V gene, J gene, clone size, CDR3 length, CDR3 DNA, CDR3 protein. A D gene is named only where the DNA matches it firmly. Clone size is stated in some rows and not others, as once, few, many or a class when expanded.

.	TRBV5-4	TRBJ2-1	.	14	TGTGCCACCCGGATTGGGGGGGGGCAGAATGAGCAGTTCTTC	CATRIGGGQNEQFF
TRBD1	TRBV6-5	TRBJ1-2	.	15	TGTGCCAGCAGTAAGGACAGGGGTGATAGTGGGGGCTACACCTTC	CASSKDRGDSGGYTF
TRBD2	TRBV5-4	TRBJ2-7	few	15	TGTGCCAGCAGCTTGGGCGGGGGGGCTTCCTACGAGCAGTACTTC	CASSLGGGASYEQYF
TRBD1	TRBV5-4	TRBJ2-5	.	17	TGTGCCAGCAGCAGCATCACACGTACAGGGGCCGGACAGACCCAGTACTTC	CASSSITRTGAGQTQYF
TRBD1	TRBV7-8	TRBJ2-2	.	15	TGTGCCAGCAGCTTACTACAGGGGGCCGCCGGGGAGCTGTTTTTT	CASSLLQGAAGELFF
.	TRBV30	TRBJ1-1	few	13	TGTGCCTGGGTGTGGAGGGAGAACACTGAAGCTTTCTTT	CAWVWRENTEAFF
.	TRBV30	TRBJ1-1	.	14	TGTGCCTGGAGTCACGGGGGGCGAGGCACTGAAGCTTTCTTT	CAWSHGGRGTEAFF
.	TRBV11-3	TRBJ1-3	.	14	TGTGCCAGTCGGCAGTCAGGTGTTGGAAACACCATATATTTT	CASRQSGVGNTIYF
.	TRBV18	TRBJ1-1	.	10	TGTGCCACCCAGGGAACAGAAGCTTTCTTT	CATQGTEAFF
.	TRBV7-2	TRBJ1-2	once	13	TGTGCCAGCAGCTCCTGGGCCAACTATGGCTACACCTTC	CASSSWANYGYTF